A single sample gave rise to the 14 T cell receptor beta chains below, sequenced in a study of T cells in Graves' hyperthyroidism and ophthalmopathy. Authors of the study amplified TCR beta CDR3 regions from RNA transcripts. First-round RT-PCR with HTBI primers amplified the TCR CDR3 region. TCRdb redid the calling of the multiplex PCR reads with MiXCR, one entry per CDR3 protein. This sample has approximately 590,000 distinct CDR3 sequences, with 15% to 19% found just once. Sequenced input: blood. All receptors derive from a woman in her twenties or thirties with Graves' hyperthyroidism.

This clonotype was detected many times. V usage is TRBV27 and J usage is TRBJ2-3, with TRBD2 as a possible D gene (6 bases). This CDR3 has 13 residues. Germline V CDR1 and CDR2: MNHEY, SMNVEV (reference sequence). V lost 4 bases to trimming and J lost 6 bases, with 11 bases between them. The CDR3 DNA follows: TGTGCCAGCAGTTACGGACTATTCGATACGCAGTATTTT. This gives the protein CASSYGLFDTQYF.

The V and J genes are TRBV20-1 and TRBJ2-7, with 7 bases fitting TRBD2. J was trimmed by 1 base and V by 0 bases; bases with no gene match: 6. The CDR3 loop spans 15 amino acids. Germline V gene data show CDR1 as DFQATT and CDR2 as SNEGSKA (reference sequence). CDR3 bases: TGCAGTGCTAGAGATCTCTCCGGGGGGTCCTACGAGCAGTACTTC. Its translation is CSARDLSGGSYEQYF.

A remark on this clonotype: It may be a read error: a sequence one base away is much more abundant. The chain combines TRBV6-2 or TRBV6-3 with TRBJ2-1, with TRBD2 matching over 7 bases. Germline values: CDR1 MNHEY, CDR2 SVGEGT. Germline trimming cut 2 bases from V and 5 bases from J; bases unmatched to any gene: 6. This CDR3 comprises 15 residues. The CDR3 sequence is CASSYGRVGHNEQFF. The CDR3 bases are TGTGCCAGCAGTTACGGGAGGGTCGGCCACAATGAGCAGTTCTTC.

Regarding this clonotype: The junction shows a germline mismatch at one end, possibly a read error. V and J are TRBV19 and TRBJ2-1; D uncertain. There are 11 residues in the CDR3. Germline V gene sequence: CDR1 LNHDA, CDR2 SQIVND (reference sequence). For the CDR3, the DNA is TGTGCCAGTAACCTTGGGTTACCCGAGATCTTC. This translates into CASNLGLPEIF. The variable domain in full, completed from reference TRBV19 and TRBJ2-1, reads DGGITQSPKYLFRKEGQNVTLSCEQNLNHDAMYWYRQDPGQGLRLIYYSQIVNDFQKGDIAEGYSVSREKKESFPLTVTSAQKNPTAFYLCASNLGLPEIFGPGTRLTVL.

As concerns this clonotype: A much larger clone lies a single base off, so this may be a read error. This chain connects TRBV7-9 to TRBJ2-5; a weak D match, TRBD1 (6 bases). The germline CDR1 and CDR2 sequences are SEHNR and FQNEAQ (reference sequence). Trimming left V 6 bases short and J 5 bases short, with 19 bases between. The CDR3 is 15 amino acids. CDR3 residues: CASSMIGQPVETQYF. CDR3 nucleotide sequence: TGTGCCAGCAGTATGATCGGACAGCCTGTGGAGACCCAGTACTTC.

This clonotype was picked up many times. The V gene is TRBV27, the J gene TRBJ1-5, with D maybe TRBD1 (6 bases). V lost 3 bases, J lost 6 bases, and 15 bases lay in between. The CDR3 loop spans 15 amino acids. Germline V CDR1 and CDR2: MNHEY, SMNVEV (reference sequence). The CDR3 here is CASSFRGQRAQPQHF. CDR3 bases: TGTGCCAGCAGTTTTCGGGGGCAGAGGGCTCAGCCCCAGCATTTT.

This clonotype was observed a few times. The V and J genes are TRBV7-2 and TRBJ1-3; D gene ambiguous. Germline V lookup: CDR1 SGHTA, CDR2 FQGNSA. The V gene lost 6 bases and the J gene lost 1 base, with 10 bases spanning the gap. This CDR3 comprises 14 residues. CDR3 in amino acids: CASRSAQSGNTIYF. As DNA, the CDR3 is TGTGCCAGCAGATCGGCTCAATCTGGAAACACCATATATTTT.

This clonotype was found many times. The chain is built from TRBV3-1 and TRBJ2-3; 8 positions match TRBD1. This CDR3 contains 15 residues. V was pared by 1 base and J by 5 bases, with 5 bases of the junction left unmatched. Germline V gene data show CDR1 as LGHDT and CDR2 as YNNKEL (reference sequence). For the CDR3, the DNA is TGTGCCAGCAGCCAAGTTGGGACAGGAAAAGATACGCAGTATTTT. This gives the protein CASSQVGTGKDTQYF.

This clonotype was picked up many times. This chain joins TRBV2 and TRBJ2-7; 10 bases fit TRBD2. V lost 7 bases and J lost 5; bases outside the gene matches: 8. Germline V lookup: CDR1 SNHLY, CDR2 FYNNEI. The CDR3 is 14 amino acids. The DNA for the CDR3 is TGTGCCAGCATATCTAGCGGGAGCGGGGACGAGCAGTACTTC. Encoded protein: CASISSGSGDEQYF.

There are many counts of this clonotype. The chain employs TRBV30 and TRBJ1-5; D is possibly TRBD1 (5 bases). Germline V gene sequence: CDR1 GTSNPN, CDR2 SVGIG (reference sequence). V was clipped by 0 bases and J by 5 bases, with 11 bases between them. There are 14 residues in the CDR3. The CDR3 nucleotides are TGTGCCTGGAGTGTTGGGACGGAGTATCAGCCCCAGCATTTT. Protein product: CAWSVGTEYQPQHF. Filled out from reference TRBV30 and TRBJ1-5, the complete variable domain reads SQTIHQWPATLVQPVGSPLSLECTVEGTSNPNLYWYRQAAGRGLQLLFYSVGIGQISSEVPQNLSASRPQDRQFILSSKKLLLSDSGFYLCAWSVGTEYQPQHFGDGTRLSIL.

This clonotype showed up just a few times. The chain carries TRBV27 and TRBJ2-5; 9 bases line up with TRBD1. From germline, CDR1 is MNHEY and CDR2 SMNVEV (reference sequence). The CDR3 is 16 residues long. After removal of 2 bases from V and 3 bases from J, the junction contained 7 bases not matched to a gene. CDR3 sequence: CASSLGIQGAKETQYF. The CDR3 nucleotides are TGTGCCAGCAGTTTAGGCATACAGGGGGCAAAAGAGACCCAGTACTTC.

This clonotype was counted a few times. The J gene is TRBJ1-2, the V gene TRBV5-6; D is undetermined. Germline V gene sequence: CDR1 SGHDT, CDR2 YYEEEE. V was pared by 1 base and J by 7 bases, with 8 bases between. CDR3 length: 12 residues. In DNA, the CDR3 is TGTGCCAGCAGCTTGTTCGCGGCTGGCTACACCTTC. The encoded protein is CASSLFAAGYTF. Complete variable domain (other parts from reference TRBV5-6 and TRBJ1-2): DAGVTQSPTHLIKTRGQQVTLRCSPKSGHDTVSWYQQALGQGPQFIFQYYEEEERQRGNFPDRFSGHQFPNYSSELNVNALLLGDSALYLCASSLFAAGYTFGSGTRLTVV.

This clonotype was counted ten times or more. V and J are TRBV12-3 or TRBV12-4 and TRBJ2-2; D call uncertain. CDR3 length: 12 amino acids. V lost 6 bases, J lost 4 bases, and 6 bases lay in between. CDR3 DNA sequence: TGTGCCAGCAGCTCGCCCACCGGGGAGCTGTTTTTT. Protein: CASSSPTGELFF.

There are a few counts of this clonotype. The chain links TRBV19 to TRBJ2-7; no definite D call. The germline CDR1 and CDR2 sequences are LNHDA and SQIVND (reference sequence). The CDR3 contains 13 residues. V shed 2 bases and J shed 2 bases, with 7 bases lying between them. CDR3 region: CASSIRETYEQYF. The CDR3 DNA is TGTGCCAGTAGTATAAGGGAAACCTACGAGCAGTACTTC.